This T cell receptor beta chain was captured by sequencing in a study of long-term antiretroviral therapy in people with HIV. The study's findings and limits: HIV repertoires showed narrower CDR3 length ranges than controls. Post-ART samples showed increased diversity that remained below transplant donor control levels. All time points showed a repertoire dominated by clones expanded before ART.

The CDR3 runs to 15 residues. Trimming removed 3 bases from V and 5 bases from J, with 16 bases in between. Germline V gene sequence: CDR1 KGHSH, CDR2 LQKENI. With survey level as its setting, the immunoSEQ assay was v3.0. This table comes from immunoSEQ multiplex PCR, and its TCRdb copy is limited to in-frame clones, with some not included. The sample yields tens of thousands of clones, 70% to 90% seen once. Details on this clone: Its antigen remains unknown.

This TCR was sampled from a woman aged 25 to 39 with HIV. The sample in question was unsorted PBMCs, obtained 2.8 years before starting antiretroviral therapy. V gene TRBV18 combines with J gene TRBJ2-5; D remains unclear. The CDR3 DNA reads TGTGCCAGCTCACCCGGTACGGAGCCCATTGAGACCCAGTACTTC. It is translated as CASSPGTEPIETQYF.